Given below is one T cell receptor beta chain in context. This sample is drawn from a study of shared clonotypes between healthy human individuals. Germline V lookup: CDR1 SGHRS, CDR2 YFSETQ. This CDR3 has 22 amino acids. V trimming: 6 bases; J trimming: 1 base; junction bases outside the gene matches: 21. On sorted subsets, replicate PCRs used 150 to 250 ng DNA, or about 30,000 T cell genomes. Clones were sequenced by immunoSEQ multiplex PCR, and TCRdb holds only the in-frame ones, with some missing. The sample lists some 2.4 million clones, 93% occurring once. The sequencing sample was made of naive CD4+ T cells from PBMCs. Subset noted: CD45RA+ positively selected. The source is a man between 18 and 35 years old in good health. Some clones in this sample may be carry-over from other donors' samples. The V gene is TRBV5-1, the J gene TRBJ2-3; 15 bases align to TRBD2. CDR3 sequence reads: CASKELRPGLAGGYAGTDTQYF. The DNA of the CDR3 is TGCGCCAGCAAGGAACTCCGACCGGGACTAGCGGGAGGATATGCTGGCACAGATACGCAGTATTTT.